There are many counts of the clone carrying this T cell receptor beta chain. The antigen is undetermined. MiXCR, applied by TCRdb to the 5' RACE reads, yields one record per CDR3 protein. Of roughly 690,000 distinct CDR3 sequences detected, about 20% appear once; the ten largest clones hold 4% to 4.5%. This specimen belongs to a study of identical twins. Notes on the study in general: Clonotypes of the beta chain that were abundant in cord blood carried fewer insertions (memory repertoires showed none).

The data also belong to a second study, concerning T cells expressing NK-cell markers. Per that paper: Of CD8+ T cells, about 1.0-8% belonged to dominant NKG2C+ clonotypes in roughly 6 donors. There were a handful of donors in whom these clonotypes also led the CD3+CD56-NKG2C+ fraction.

This receptor was obtained from a young woman in good health. Sequencing was performed on PBMCs.

The CDR3 loop reads CSASIRSVYEQYF. CDR3 in DNA: TGCAGTGCTAGTATACGATCGGTCTACGAGCAGTACTTC. The rearrangement uses TRBV20-1 and TRBJ2-7; D call uncertain. V lost 3 bases to trimming and J lost 3 bases, with 12 bases between them. The CDR3 is 13 residues long. In germline, CDR1 is DFQATT, CDR2 SNEGSKA (reference sequence).